These T cell receptor beta chains were read from a single sample in a study of T cell responses to AZD1222 COVID-19 vaccine. Measured with immunoSEQ multiplex PCR; TCRdb has only the in-frame clones, and not every one. The table includes under 110,000 clones, 85% to 90% detected once. The source material was peripheral blood, sampled on day 0 of AZD1222 vaccination. These receptors were collected from an adult in good health. The conserved cysteine and the conserved F or W are not part of the CDR3 here. A D gene is named only where the DNA matches it firmly.

v_call: TRBV11-2
d_call: NA
j_call: TRBJ1-4
cdr3_aa: ASSPRARSTNEKLF

v_call: TRBV5-4
d_call: NA
j_call: TRBJ2-5
cdr3_aa: ASSIQETQY

v_call: TRBV19
d_call: NA
j_call: TRBJ1-3
cdr3_aa: ASSIREAGNTIY

v_call: TRBV30
d_call: NA
j_call: TRBJ1-2
cdr3_aa: AWSVLGNDNYGYT

v_call: TRBV7-2
d_call: NA
j_call: TRBJ1-1
cdr3_aa: ASSLGLMNTEAF

v_call: TRBV5-4
d_call: TRBD1
j_call: TRBJ1-3
cdr3_aa: ASSLLSPTGQGALGTIY

v_call: TRBV7-6
d_call: TRBD2
j_call: TRBJ2-1
cdr3_aa: ASSRLAGESGNEQF

v_call: TRBV11-3
d_call: NA
j_call: TRBJ1-5
cdr3_aa: ASSFAGRSNQPQH

v_call: TRBV19
d_call: NA
j_call: TRBJ2-2
cdr3_aa: ASTRMGENTGELF

v_call: TRBV4-1
d_call: NA
j_call: TRBJ1-2
cdr3_aa: ASSPQSWVGYT

v_call: TRBV3-1/TRBV3-2
d_call: NA
j_call: TRBJ2-7
cdr3_aa: ASSQDLLLYSYEQY

v_call: TRBV30
d_call: NA
j_call: TRBJ2-3
cdr3_aa: ASDRRSTDTQY

v_call: TRBV11-3
d_call: TRBD2
j_call: TRBJ2-3
cdr3_aa: ASSFTSADTQY

v_call: TRBV10-3
d_call: NA
j_call: TRBJ1-1
cdr3_aa: AISLDRNTEAF

v_call: TRBV24-1
d_call: TRBD1
j_call: TRBJ2-2
cdr3_aa: ATSDLETGVTGELF

v_call: TRBV5-8
d_call: NA
j_call: TRBJ2-1
cdr3_aa: ASRHTGRKLEQF

v_call: TRBV20-1
d_call: NA
j_call: TRBJ2-1
cdr3_aa: SPKGGNEQF

v_call: TRBV7-2
d_call: TRBD1
j_call: TRBJ2-7
cdr3_aa: ASSPLGGTGAYEQY

v_call: TRBV27
d_call: NA
j_call: TRBJ2-7
cdr3_aa: ASSLSSPREQY

v_call: TRBV12-5
d_call: TRBD1
j_call: TRBJ1-1
cdr3_aa: ASGLARDRGTPS

v_call: TRBV24-1
d_call: NA
j_call: TRBJ1-2
cdr3_aa: ATSDNVGDYGYT

v_call: TRBV6-1
d_call: NA
j_call: TRBJ2-7
cdr3_aa: ASSDARMGLSYEQY